These T cell receptor beta chains were read from a single sample in a study of blood T cell repertoires in COVID-19. Sequencing used immunoSEQ multiplex PCR; TCRdb keeps in-frame clones, though not all of them. This sample has around 37,000 clones, with 90% found just once. Sequencing was performed on peripheral blood. These receptors all come from a man in his fifties or sixties with active or convalescent COVID-19. CDR3s include the opening cysteine and the closing phenylalanine or tryptophan. Each record gives: clone size, D gene, J gene, V gene, CDR3 DNA, CDR3 protein. The D gene is left open where the match is weak. Rows may omit the clone size; those that give it use once, few, many or a size class.

- | TRBD1 | TRBJ1-2 | TRBV11-2 | TGTGCCAGCAGCGCGGGACAGGGGCGAACGGATGGCTACACCTTC | CASSAGQGRTDGYTF
- | TRBD1 | TRBJ2-1 | TRBV5-3 | TGTGCCAGAAGCTTGGTCGGGACAGTTCTTTCGCAGTTCTTC | CARSLVGTVLSQFF
- | TRBD1 | TRBJ2-3 | TRBV24-1 | TGTGCCACCAGTGATTGGGACAGTTCTGGGACGCAGTATTTT | CATSDWDSSGTQYF
- | TRBD1 | TRBJ1-2 | TRBV5-1 | TGCGCCAGCAGCCAGGACAGGGGGGGATTCGGCTACACCTTC | CASSQDRGGFGYTF
once | TRBD1 | TRBJ1-2 | TRBV18 | TGTGCCAGCTCACCTCCGGGACAGGATTTCGGGGGCTACACCTTC | CASSPPGQDFGGYTF
- | TRBD1 | TRBJ2-7 | TRBV3-1/TRBV3-2 | TGTGCCAGCAGCCAAGGACTTCCGGGACAGGGGGGCTACGAGCAGTACTTC | CASSQGLPGQGGYEQYF
few | - | TRBJ2-7 | TRBV7-3 | TGTGCCAGCAGCTTCTTTACCCTTTTCAGCGCCGAGCAGTACTTC | CASSFFTLFSAEQYF
- | TRBD2 | TRBJ2-5 | TRBV18 | TGTGCCAGCTCACCGCGGGGGGAGGAGACCCAGTACTTC | CASSPRGEETQYF
- | - | TRBJ2-5 | TRBV15 | TGTGCCACCAGCGTCCTAGGATTCGAGGAGACCCAGTACTTC | CATSVLGFEETQYF
- | TRBD2 | TRBJ2-1 | TRBV7-2 | TGTGCCAGCAGCCCCACCTCGGGAGGGCCGGATGGGGAGTTCTTC | CASSPTSGGPDGEFF
- | TRBD2 | TRBJ2-7 | TRBV7-9 | TGTGCCAGCAGCCCTCCGACTAGCGGGCGTCGATACGAGCAGTACTTC | CASSPPTSGRRYEQYF
- | - | TRBJ2-3 | TRBV6-5 | TGTGCCAGCAGTTACTCGAGGGGCACAGATACGCAGTATTTT | CASSYSRGTDTQYF
- | - | TRBJ1-1 | TRBV7-2 | TGTGCCAGCAGCTCGGGAGGCACTGAAGCTTTCTTT | CASSSGGTEAFF
once | - | TRBJ2-5 | TRBV2 | TGTGCCAGCAGGGGCCCCCAAGAGACCCAGTACTTC | CASRGPQETQYF
- | - | TRBJ1-1 | TRBV19 | TGTGCCAGTAGTATCGCCCGGGACAAGAACACTGAAGCTTTCTTT | CASSIARDKNTEAFF
- | TRBD2 | TRBJ2-7 | TRBV12-5 | TGTGCTAGTGCGCCTAACGGGGGGGGCTTACGGGAGCAGTACTTC | CASAPNGGGLREQYF
- | - | TRBJ2-3 | TRBV10-1 | TGCGCCAGCAGTAGAGGGGATACGCAGTATTTT | CASSRGDTQYF
- | - | TRBJ2-1 | TRBV5-1 | TGCGCCAGCAGCTTCGGGGGGCTCACCTACAATGAGCAGTTCTTC | CASSFGGLTYNEQFF
- | TRBD1 | TRBJ2-5 | TRBV5-1 | TGCGCCAGCAGCTTGGTTTCTGCTGGTTTGAGACGACAGGGGAAGGAGACCCAGTACTTC | CASSLVSAGLRRQGKETQYF
- | - | TRBJ1-5 | TRBV2 | TGTGCCAGCAGTGAAACCAGGCAGAATCAGCCCCAGCATTTT | CASSETRQNQPQHF
- | - | TRBJ1-2 | TRBV5-5 | TGTGCCAGCAGCCCTAGGGCTGGGGCCGACTATGGCTACACCTTC | CASSPRAGADYGYTF
- | TRBD1 | TRBJ1-2 | TRBV27 | TGTGCCAGCAGTCCGACAGGGGGCGCGTCCTATGGCTACACCTTC | CASSPTGGASYGYTF
- | - | TRBJ2-1 | TRBV2 | TGTGCCAGCAGGAACGACGGGCTTCAGGGGAATGAGCAGTTCTTC | CASRNDGLQGNEQFF
- | - | TRBJ2-2 | TRBV7-6 | TGTGCCAGCAGCTTGACAGCAGAGAACACCGGGGAGCTGTTTTTT | CASSLTAENTGELFF
- | - | TRBJ1-5 | TRBV28 | TGTGCCAGCAGTTTCCGGGTTGAGGGCAATCAGCCCCAGCATTTT | CASSFRVEGNQPQHF
- | TRBD2 | TRBJ2-5 | TRBV5-4 | TGTGCCAGCAGCTTGGCCGGGGGACTAGCGAGCGGCCAAGAGACCCAGTACTTC | CASSLAGGLASGQETQYF
- | TRBD1 | TRBJ1-5 | TRBV2 | TGTGCCAGCAGCGAACGTCGGAGGACAGGAGATAGCAATCAGCCCCAGCATTTT | CASSERRRTGDSNQPQHF
- | TRBD1 | TRBJ2-2 | TRBV5-1 | TGCGCCAGCAGCTCACAGACAGGGGGCAGGGAGCTGTTTTTT | CASSSQTGGRELFF
- | TRBD1 | TRBJ2-7 | TRBV5-1 | TGCGCCAGCAGCCCGGGACAGGCCCCCTACGAGCAGTACTTC | CASSPGQAPYEQYF
- | - | TRBJ2-5 | TRBV5-1 | TGCGCCAGCAGCTTGGGTCCGGCCCAGTACTTC | CASSLGPAQYF
- | - | TRBJ1-2 | TRBV9 | TGTGCCAGCAGCGTATTGCCGGAAGCGCAGCGTTGCACCTTC | CASSVLPEAQRCTF
once | - | TRBJ2-7 | TRBV15 | TGTGCCACCAGCAGAGAAGTGGGCGTGGGAGGCGAGCAGTACTTC | CATSREVGVGGEQYF
- | - | TRBJ1-5 | TRBV28 | TGTGCCAGCAGTGAGTCGGGCTTGCCAAGGGGGCCCCAGCATTTT | CASSESGLPRGPQHF
once | - | TRBJ1-1 | TRBV11-2 | TGTGCCAGCAGCTCCCTTGTAGGGGCGGCTGAAGCTTTCTTT | CASSSLVGAAEAFF
- | TRBD1 | TRBJ1-1 | TRBV18 | TGTGCCAGCTCACCAGAGACAGGGGGCACTGAAGCTTTCTTT | CASSPETGGTEAFF
- | TRBD2 | TRBJ2-5 | TRBV5-5 | TGTGCCAGCAGCTTGGGAGGGAGGGGTTATCAAGAGACCCAGTACTTC | CASSLGGRGYQETQYF
once | - | TRBJ1-3 | TRBV19 | TGTGCCAGTAGTACCTCCGGGGGACGTGGAAACACCATATATTTT | CASSTSGGRGNTIYF
few | - | TRBJ1-2 | TRBV7-3 | TGTGCCAGCAGCAACCGGGACGGGAGTGGCTACACCTTC | CASSNRDGSGYTF
few | TRBD1 | TRBJ2-1 | TRBV15 | TGTGCCACCAGCCGGGACAGGGGTAAAGTCTCCTACAATGAGCAGTTCTTC | CATSRDRGKVSYNEQFF
- | - | TRBJ2-2 | TRBV3-1/TRBV3-2 | TGTGCCAGCAGCCAAGATTGGTCAGGGGCGGGGGAGCTGTTTTTT | CASSQDWSGAGELFF
- | - | TRBJ2-7 | TRBV6-2/TRBV6-3 | TGTGCCAGCAGTCCGGACAGCAACCCCTACGAGCAGTACTTC | CASSPDSNPYEQYF